This T cell receptor (beta chain) was profiled in a study of OX40 agonist ivuxolimab in advanced cancers. Generated by immunoSEQ multiplex PCR, the TCRdb table keeps only in-frame clones and is missing some. The sample records around 60,000 clones, around nine tenths being singletons. The germline V gene encodes CDR1 LGHNA and CDR2 YNFKEQ. The CDR3 consists of 14 residues. The V end was cut by 4 bases, the J end by 2 bases, with 9 bases between. Whole-study findings and limits: CD4+ and CD8+ blood T cells expanded clonally by week 6 at 0.1 to 3.0 mg/kg.

As regards this clone: Its matching antigen is unknown.

If patients had autoimmune disease history or systemic immunosuppression, they were excluded. Researchers took blood at baseline, on cycle 4 day 1, and on cycle 7 day 1. The receptor comes from an adult with an advanced solid tumor such as melanoma, head and neck, liver or kidney cancer. The chain uses TRBV4-2 and TRBJ1-3; possibly TRBD1 for D (5 bases). The material sequenced was CD4+ or CD8+ T cells sorted from blood, taken in a trial of the OX40 agonist ivuxolimab. The CDR3 DNA reads TGTGCCAGCAGCCTGGGGGAAGCTGGAAACACCATATATTTT. Translating it yields CASSLGEAGNTIYF.